Included here is one TCR beta chain sequence, with context. What it recognizes is unknown. This entry belongs to a study of T cells in Graves' hyperthyroidism and ophthalmopathy. The CDR3 has 14 residues. J lost 7 bases, V lost 8 bases, and 11 bases had no gene match. Germline V gives CDR1 MNHNS, CDR2 SASEGT. Study results and limitations: Ophthalmopathy was separated from stable hyperthyroidism by a 13 V-J model.

TCR beta CDR3 sequences were amplified from RNA transcripts. The TCR CDR3 was amplified in a first-round RT-PCR using the HTBI primer set. TCRdb processed the multiplex PCR reads anew with MiXCR; each CDR3 protein has one entry. Of 400,000 to 600,000 distinct CDR3 sequences in the sample, 15% to 20% were seen once. This chain joins TRBV6-1 and TRBJ2-3; TRBD2 aligns across 8 bases. The source is a woman younger than 45 with Graves' ophthalmopathy. The sample was blood. CDR3 region: CASLPTSGGYTQYF. The CDR3 coding sequence is TGTGCCAGCCTCCCCACTAGCGGCGGATATACGCAGTATTTT.